The 16 T cell receptor beta chains in this list originate from one sample, sequenced in a study of blood T cell repertoires in COVID-19. Only in-frame clones appear in the TCRdb table, and some are missing; sequencing was by immunoSEQ multiplex PCR. The sample has 200,000 to 250,000 clones, 80% to 90% seen once. What was sequenced was PBMCs or T cells enriched from blood (not recorded which). The source is a woman aged 45-59 years who had been exposed to COVID-19.

This chain joins TRBV5-4 and TRBJ1-2; D is perhaps TRBD1 (5 bases). The length of the CDR3 is 14 residues. Germline loops: CDR1 SGHNT, CDR2 YYREEE (reference sequence). Trimming took off 4 bases at V and 1 base at J, with 11 bases between the two ends. CDR3: CASSPGGSNYGYTF. CDR3 in DNA: TGTGCCAGCAGCCCCGGGGGGAGTAACTATGGCTACACCTTC. Variable domain in full (rest from reference TRBV5-4 and TRBJ1-2): ETGVTQSPTHLIKTRGQQVTLRCSSQSGHNTVSWYQQALGQGPQFIFQYYREEENGRGNFPPRFSGLQFPNYSSELNVNALELDDSALYLCASSPGGSNYGYTFGSGTRLTVV.

The chain carries TRBV6-2 or TRBV6-3 and TRBJ2-3, with D possibly matching TRBD1 (6 bases). This CDR3 has 17 amino acids. V was pared by 0 bases and J by 4 bases, with 17 bases between. CDR1 and CDR2 (germline): MNHEY, SVGEGT. The CDR3 protein is CASSYSIYKKGADTQYF. The CDR3, as DNA: TGTGCCAGCAGTTACTCGATCTATAAGAAGGGGGCAGATACGCAGTATTTT.

The V gene is TRBV3-1 (or the pseudogene TRBV3-2), the J gene TRBJ2-5; 8 nucleotides align to TRBD1. The V gene end was trimmed by 0 bases and the J gene end by 1 base; junction bases not matched to a gene: 16. CDR1 and CDR2 from the germline V gene are LGHDT and YNNKEL (reference sequence). CDR3 length: 20 amino acids. The CDR3 here is CASSQDPVSQGAWIQETQYF. The CDR3 region has the DNA TGTGCCAGCAGCCAAGATCCCGTCTCGCAGGGGGCCTGGATCCAAGAGACCCAGTACTTC.

This clone was detected ten times or more. The chain recombines TRBV6-5 with TRBJ2-7; D perhaps matches TRBD1 (6 bases). Trimming took 8 bases from V and 2 from J, leaving 13 bases between them. The CDR3 runs to 13 residues. The germline V gene has CDR1 MNHEY and CDR2 SVGAGI. The CDR3 protein is CASQGHLTYEQYF. The CDR3 DNA sequence: TGTGCCAGCCAGGGACACCTTACCTACGAGCAGTACTTC.

V usage is TRBV3-1 (or the pseudogene TRBV3-2) and J usage is TRBJ1-2; D is possibly TRBD1 (5 bases). V was cut by 2 bases and J by 8 bases, with 21 bases left in between. This CDR3 spans 16 amino acids. CDR1 and CDR2 (germline): LGHDT, YNNKEL (reference sequence). The CDR3: CASSQPATGFTSGYTF. CDR3 DNA: TGTGCCAGCAGCCAACCAGCCACAGGCTTTACTAGCGGCTACACCTTC.

In this sample, this clone turned up a few times. This chain links TRBV7-7 with TRBJ2-7, with TRBD1 matching 9 bases. The CDR3 spans 13 residues. V was pared by 5 bases and J by 7 bases, with 6 bases of the junction left unmatched. In germline, CDR1 is SSHAT, CDR2 FNYEAQ (reference sequence). The CDR3 region is CASSRDRDREQYF. The CDR3 coding sequence is TGTGCCAGCAGCAGGGACAGGGATCGAGAGCAGTACTTC.

The rearrangement uses TRBV7-6 and TRBJ2-3; 13 positions agree with TRBD2. J gave up 1 base and V 1 base, and 5 bases lay outside the gene matches. In germline, CDR1 is SGHVS, CDR2 FNYEAQ. The CDR3 sequence is 18 residues long. The CDR3 DNA follows: TGTGCCAGCAGCTTAGAACTAGCGGGGGGGCTAGGCACAGATACGCAGTATTTT. This sequence encodes CASSLELAGGLGTDTQYF.

This chain links TRBV11-1 with TRBJ2-1, with 10 nucleotides matching TRBD2. Germline lookup yields CDR1 SGHAT and CDR2 FQDESV (reference sequence). The CDR3 loop spans 16 amino acids. Trimming took 3 bases from V and 2 from J; bases not matched to a gene: 4. The CDR3 protein is CASSFPSGGAYNEQFF. CDR3 bases: TGTGCCAGCAGCTTTCCGAGCGGGGGGGCCTACAATGAGCAGTTCTTC.

V usage is TRBV5-1 and J usage is TRBJ1-1; 12 bases are shared with TRBD1. The germline V gene encodes CDR1 SGHRS and CDR2 YFSETQ. V gave up 1 base and J gave up 5 bases; unmatched junction bases: 12. CDR3 size: 18 residues. CDR3 amino acids: CASSLKVVGDRGRTEAFF. Here the CDR3 DNA reads TGCGCCAGCAGCTTGAAGGTGGTCGGGGACAGGGGGCGGACTGAAGCTTTCTTT.

This clone was seen a single time. The gene calls are TRBV28 and TRBJ1-6; no clear D. This CDR3 is built from 13 residues. V lost 6 bases, J lost 9 bases, and 12 bases lay in between. Germline-derived CDR1 and CDR2 are MDHEN and SYDVKM. CDR3 DNA: TGTGCCAGCAGCACGGGGATTAGTTCACCCCTCCACTTT. Translating it yields CASSTGISSPLHF. Drawing the rest from reference TRBV28 and TRBJ1-6, the complete variable domain is DVKVTQSSRYLVKRTGEKVFLECVQDMDHENMFWYRQDPGLGLRLIYFSYDVKMKEKGDIPEGYSVSREKKERFSLILESASTNQTSMYLCASSTGISSPLHFGNGTRLTVT.

The J gene is TRBJ1-6, the V gene TRBV9, with 8 bases identical to TRBD1. The CDR3 has 14 amino acids. Germline V gives CDR1 SGDLS, CDR2 YYNGEE. V lost 0 bases to trimming and J lost 7 bases; unmatched junction nucleotides: 0. The CDR3 is CASSVGTGNSPLHF. For the CDR3, the DNA is TGTGCCAGCAGCGTAGGGACAGGGAATTCACCCCTCCACTTT.

In this sample, this clone turned up many times. This chain connects TRBV24-1 to TRBJ1-1; 9 bases fit TRBD1. Germline lookup yields CDR1 KGHDR and CDR2 SFDVKD. V dropped 8 bases and J dropped 4; count of bases not matched to a gene: 7. The CDR3 consists of 14 residues. As DNA, the CDR3 is TGTGCCACCACCTCCGGGACAGGGTCCACTGAAGCTTTCTTT. Translated, it gives CATTSGTGSTEAFF.

This chain uses TRBV30 with TRBJ1-5; 8 bases map to TRBD1. Germline assignment: CDR1 GTSNPN and CDR2 SVGIG (reference sequence). V lost 1 base and J lost 8; bases outside the gene matches: 4. CDR3 length: 13 residues. The CDR3 region has the DNA TGTGCCTGGAGTGGGGACAGGTCGGAGCCCCAGCATTTT. Its protein product is CAWSGDRSEPQHF.

V gene TRBV2 combines with J gene TRBJ1-2; 9 nucleotides line up with TRBD1. Trimming removed 2 bases from V and 6 bases from J; junction bases left unmatched: 7. Germline lookup yields CDR1 SNHLY and CDR2 FYNNEI. The CDR3 is 15 residues long. The chain's CDR3 is CASSEIDRGIDGYTF. The DNA for the CDR3 is TGTGCCAGCAGTGAAATAGACAGGGGGATTGATGGCTACACCTTC.

CDR3 sequence reads: CASSLSRITFDGYTF. The CDR3, as DNA: TGTGCCAGCAGTTTATCGAGGATTACTTTTGATGGCTACACCTTC. The chain employs TRBV27 and TRBJ1-2; D is uncertain. Germline-derived CDR1 and CDR2 are MNHEY and SMNVEV (reference sequence). The CDR3 contains 15 residues. V was clipped by 0 bases and J by 6 bases, with 14 bases between them.

This rearrangement joins TRBV7-9 to TRBJ2-1, with TRBD2 as a possible D gene (6 bases). CDR3 length equals 15 residues. Trimming pared 3 bases from V and 8 bases from J, leaving 17 bases between. From germline, CDR1 is SEHNR and CDR2 FQNEAQ (reference sequence). The CDR3 protein is CASSLGGAHGDEQFF. CDR3 nucleotides: TGTGCCAGCAGCTTGGGGGGAGCGCATGGGGATGAGCAGTTCTTC. The full variable domain, with the rest looked up from reference TRBV7-9 and TRBJ2-1, is DTGVSQNPRHKITKRGQNVTFRCDPISEHNRLYWYRQTLGQGPEFLTYFQNEAQLEKSRLLSDRFSAERPKGSFSTLEIQRTEQGDSAMYLCASSLGGAHGDEQFFGPGTRLTVL.